This TCR beta chain was sequenced during a study of cytomegalovirus exposure and HLA in healthy donors. Overall study: Of around 400 genotyped donors, 81% grouped in the Caucasian-associated ancestry cluster. Broader study findings: An analysis done earlier found most TCR beta V segments productive about 87% or about 30% of the time. A missense DCLRE1C variant was associated with V- and J-gene trimming of TCR beta chains in a later analysis, and an independent cohort replicated the association.

Primers for the PCR totalled 60 Vbeta and 13 Jbeta. Measured with immunoSEQ multiplex PCR; TCRdb has only the in-frame clones, and not every one. The sample contains some 200,000 clones, over 65% of which appear only once. This clone came up once. Its antigen is undetermined. The clonotype was recovered from a woman aged 50 to 60 in good health and CMV-seropositive. The sequenced sample consisted of PBMCs.

The CDR3, as DNA: TGCGCCAGCAGCTTAAATTCCGGGTCTGGCTATGGCTACACCTTC. Translated, it gives CASSLNSGSGYGYTF. The V and J genes are TRBV5-1 and TRBJ1-2, with no clear D. CDR3 size: 15 residues. V shed 2 bases and J shed 4 bases, with 15 bases lying between them. Germline V lookup: CDR1 SGHRS, CDR2 YFSETQ.